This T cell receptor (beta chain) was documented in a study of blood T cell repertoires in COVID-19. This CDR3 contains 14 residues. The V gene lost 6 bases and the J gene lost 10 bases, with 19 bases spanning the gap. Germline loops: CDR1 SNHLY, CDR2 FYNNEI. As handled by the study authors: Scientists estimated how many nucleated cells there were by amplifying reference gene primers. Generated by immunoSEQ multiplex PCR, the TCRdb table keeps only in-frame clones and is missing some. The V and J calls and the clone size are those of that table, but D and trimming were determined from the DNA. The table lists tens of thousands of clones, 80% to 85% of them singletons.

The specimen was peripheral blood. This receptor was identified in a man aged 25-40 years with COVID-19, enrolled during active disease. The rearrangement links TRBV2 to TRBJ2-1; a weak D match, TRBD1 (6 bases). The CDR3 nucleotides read TGTGCCAGCAGCGGTCAGGGGCCAGTAGGGGAGCAGTTCTTC. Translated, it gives CASSGQGPVGEQFF. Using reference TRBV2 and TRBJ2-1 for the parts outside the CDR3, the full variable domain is EPEVTQTPSHQVTQMGQEVILRCVPISNHLYFYWYRQILGQKVEFLVSFYNNEISEKSEIFDDQFSVERPDGSNFTLKIRSTKLEDSAMYFCASSGQGPVGEQFFGPGTRLTVL.